The source of this T cell receptor beta chain is a study of cytotoxic CD8 clonotypes in ibrutinib-treated CLL. Study details: Recorded responses included around 25 partial and 2 complete; following median around 73 months, approximately 15 stayed remitted and roughly twelve progressed.

Details on this clone: Its antigen is undetermined.

Method: immunoSEQ multiplex PCR; TCRdb's copy keeps in-frame clones and lacks some. The sample shows about 150,000 clones, approximately 80% of them seen only once. Study results and caveats: Higher circulating CD8+ T-cell counts strongly accompanied higher baseline clonality, above age-matched healthy donors.

The V end lost 10 bases, the J end lost 2 bases, and 9 bases lay between the germline ends. The CDR3 runs to 12 residues. Germline V gene lookup returns CDR1 MDHEN and CDR2 SYDVKM. The chain uses TRBV28 and TRBJ2-1; D ambiguous. This receptor was obtained from a human donor with chronic lymphocytic leukemia. Sequencing used PBMCs, obtained after 24 months of ibrutinib treatment. The DNA of the CDR3 is TGTGCCACCGCCCCCCCCTACAATGAGCAGTTCTTC. Protein: CATAPPYNEQFF.